A single sample is the source of the 10 T cell receptor beta chains below, sequenced in a study of blood T cells in healthy people across ages. Together with a sample-barcoded 5' primer, a J-beta primer mix was included in a second PCR lasting about 6 to 12 cycles. TCRdb re-called the 5' RACE reads through MiXCR, storing one row per CDR3 protein. The sample consists of 800,000 to 900,000 distinct CDR3 sequences, 62% of them appearing once. The sequenced material came from blood. The origin of the receptors is a man between 25 and 39 years old in good health.

This chain uses TRBV7-2 with TRBJ2-1; D remains ambiguous. The CDR3 totals 14 residues. The V end was cut by 6 bases, the J end by 8 bases, with 17 bases between. Looked up from germline, CDR1 is SGHTA and CDR2 is FQGNSA. CDR3 loop: CASSGVAASHEQFF. The CDR3 coding sequence is TGTGCCAGCAGTGGCGTGGCAGCGTCCCATGAGCAGTTCTTC.

Concerning this clonotype itself: Sequence at one end of the junction differs from germline and may be a read error. V gene TRBV9 combines with J gene TRBJ2-2, with D possibly TRBD1 on 6 matching bases. The length of the CDR3 is 16 residues. Germline lookup yields CDR1 SGDLS and CDR2 YYNGEE. CDR3 loop: CASSVGGGLGTGELFF. The CDR3 nucleotides are TGCGCCAGCAGCGTAGGTGGGGGCCTGGGCACCGGGGAGCTGTTTTTT.

The chain employs TRBV27 and TRBJ1-4; D is ambiguous. Germline V gene data show CDR1 as MNHEY and CDR2 as SMNVEV (reference sequence). There are 15 residues in the CDR3. Trimming took off 5 bases at V and 4 bases at J, with 14 bases between the two ends. The CDR3 DNA is TGTGCCAGCAGTCCCCACCGAGGAGGTAATGAAAAACTGTTTTTT. Translation gives CASSPHRGGNEKLFF.

This clonotype was seen once. The chain couples TRBV6-5 to TRBJ2-5; TRBD1 aligns across 9 bases. The CDR3 length is 15 residues. Germline CDR1 reads MNHEY; CDR2 reads SVGAGI. With V trimmed by 6 bases and J by 1 base, 6 bases remained unmatched. The DNA for the CDR3 is TGTGCCAGCAGCAGGACAGGGGCCTTCCAAGAGACCCAGTACTTC. It codes for CASSRTGAFQETQYF.

V and J are TRBV28 and TRBJ2-4; 11 bases are a match to TRBD1. Germline V CDR1 and CDR2: MDHEN, SYDVKM. V shed 5 bases and J 7 bases; nucleotides not matched to a gene: 10. This CDR3 is 16 amino acids long. CDR3 loop: CASSPGGTGGINIQYF. CDR3 DNA sequence: TGTGCCAGCAGTCCCGGTGGGACAGGGGGGATCAACATTCAGTACTTC.

This clonotype showed up just a few times. The rearrangement uses TRBV7-9 and TRBJ2-3; unclear D gene. CDR1 is SEHNR, CDR2 FQNEAQ, per germline (reference sequence). V lost 3 bases and J 1 base, leaving 8 bases between the germline ends. The CDR3 covers 14 residues. The CDR3 sequence is CASSFAGRTDTQYF. The CDR3 nucleotides read TGTGCCAGCAGCTTTGCCGGACGCACAGATACGCAGTATTTT.

This chain joins TRBV10-3 and TRBJ2-3; 7 bases map to TRBD2. Germline CDR1 and CDR2: ENHRY and SYGVKD. V was pared by 7 bases and J by 2 bases, with 18 bases of the junction left unmatched. The CDR3 covers 18 residues. CDR3 nucleotide sequence: TGTGCCATCAAGCCTCATCGTGGTGGCGGGGGATACACAGATACGCAGTATTTT. Its protein is CAIKPHRGGGGYTDTQYF.

The chain combines TRBV20-1 with TRBJ2-5; 7 nucleotides agree with TRBD2. The CDR3 is 17 amino acids. V lost 3 bases and J lost 3; bases outside the gene matches: 16. Germline V CDR1 and CDR2: DFQATT, SNEGSKA (reference sequence). In DNA, the CDR3 is TGCAGTGCTAGTCCCCCGGTTGGGCGGGGGAAGAAAGAGACCCAGTACTTC. It codes for CSASPPVGRGKKETQYF.

The CDR3 sequence: CASSLEMGSYNEQFF. The CDR3 nucleotides read TGTGCCAGCAGCTTAGAGATGGGGTCCTACAATGAGCAGTTCTTC. The chain joins TRBV7-2 to TRBJ2-1; D unresolved. The CDR3 length is 15 residues. V was trimmed by 1 base and J by 1 base, leaving 8 bases between them. The germline V gene has CDR1 SGHTA and CDR2 FQGNSA.

The chain carries TRBV15 and TRBJ2-4; TRBD1 matches 9 bases. The J call is in doubt because the DNA end fits TRBJ2-7 better. Germline V gives CDR1 LNHNV, CDR2 YYDKDF (reference sequence). This CDR3 has 17 amino acids. This CDR3 reads CATSRVSGRDRAHEQYF. The CDR3 DNA is TGTGCCACCAGCAGAGTTTCTGGGCGGGACAGGGCCCACGAGCAGTACTTC.